This T cell receptor beta chain was captured by sequencing in a study of T cells in tuberculosis. Study outcomes and limitations: Samples were chosen by availability of cryopreserved specimens. Smaller alpha distances in active tuberculosis partly reflected shorter CDR3-alpha lengths.

Profiling relied on immunoSEQ multiplex PCR, and the TCRdb table lists in-frame clones only, not all of them. The sample shows about 38,000 clones, around 94% of them seen only once. Time point indicated: new active TB diagnosis, blood taken before or within 7 days of starting treatment. Positive smear microscopy and/or M. tuberculosis culture confirmed active disease. Trimming removed 5 bases from V and 2 bases from J; junction bases left unmatched: 9. Germline values: CDR1 SGHTA, CDR2 FQGNSA. The CDR3 spans 16 residues. Points on this clone: Antigen: not known.

The input for sequencing was PBMCs, taken at tuberculosis diagnosis. The V and J genes are TRBV7-2 and TRBJ1-5; 7 bases agree with TRBD1. The TCR sequence derives from an adult with tuberculosis. CDR3 loop: CASSTETQGGNQPQHF. CDR3 nucleotide sequence: TGTGCCAGCAGCACCGAAACCCAGGGGGGCAATCAGCCCCAGCATTTT.